Below are 10 T cell receptor beta chains sequenced from a single sample in a study of blood T cell repertoires in COVID-19. Method: immunoSEQ multiplex PCR; TCRdb's copy keeps in-frame clones and lacks some. Seen here are 200,000 to 300,000 clones, around nine tenths observed once, and the top ten hold approximately 5.3%. The sample taken for sequencing was peripheral blood. These receptors were taken from a woman between 55 and 75 years old with COVID-19, enrolled during active disease.

The V gene is TRBV6-6, the J gene TRBJ2-7, with 8 bases matching TRBD1. In germline, CDR1 is MNHNY, CDR2 SVGAGI (reference sequence). The CDR3 covers 15 residues. V trimming: 0 bases; J trimming: 7 bases; junction bases outside the gene matches: 8. The CDR3 DNA sequence: TGTGCCAGCAGTTACTCGAGGCAGGGGGCGTGGGAGCAGTACTTC. This codes for CASSYSRQGAWEQYF.

The chain recombines TRBV4-1 with TRBJ2-5; 15 nucleotides line up with TRBD2. The length of the CDR3 is 17 residues. Trimming removed 5 bases from V and 4 bases from J; junction bases left unmatched: 8. Germline V CDR1 and CDR2: MGHRA, YSYEKL. CDR3 region: CASSFGLAGGRRETQYF. DNA of the CDR3: TGCGCCAGCAGCTTCGGACTAGCGGGAGGGCGGCGAGAGACCCAGTACTTC.

The chain is built from TRBV11-2 and TRBJ1-6; tentative D call: TRBD1 (5 bases). The CDR3 runs to 15 residues. The V end lost 4 bases, the J end lost 10 bases, and 17 bases lay between the germline ends. CDR1 and CDR2 (germline): SGHAT, FQNNGV. CDR3 sequence reads: CASSSAGGVGSPLHF. Written as DNA, the CDR3 is TGTGCCAGCAGCTCAGCCGGGGGGGTTGGCTCACCCCTCCACTTT.

This clone was seen a few times. CDR3 sequence (DNA): TGTGCCAGCAGCCCTCTCTGGAGCGGGAGGGCCGGGAACGAGCAGTACTTC. It is translated as CASSPLWSGRAGNEQYF. The chain uses TRBV3-1 (or the pseudogene TRBV3-2) and TRBJ2-7; TRBD2 matches at 10 bases. Trimming took 4 bases from V and 5 from J; bases not matched to a gene: 14. The germline CDR1 and CDR2 sequences are LGHDT and YNNKEL (reference sequence). The CDR3 has 17 residues.

This chain uses TRBV4-1 with TRBJ1-5; D perhaps matches TRBD1 (5 bases). Germline V gives CDR1 MGHRA, CDR2 YSYEKL. The ends were cut back, 0 bases at V and 3 bases at J, with 18 bases in the middle. The CDR3 is made up of 18 amino acids. The CDR3 loop reads CASSQDRGGGGLNQPQHF. Written as DNA, the CDR3 is TGCGCCAGCAGCCAAGATAGGGGTGGGGGAGGGCTCAATCAGCCCCAGCATTTT.

The chain uses TRBV5-1 and TRBJ1-1; D possibly corresponds to TRBD1 (6 bases). The CDR3 has 15 amino acids. Per germline, CDR1 SGHRS and CDR2 YFSETQ. The V gene lost 4 bases and the J gene lost 2 bases, with 15 bases spanning the gap. CDR3 residues: CASSRAGAPNTEAFF. The CDR3 DNA follows: TGCGCCAGCAGCCGAGCAGGGGCCCCTAACACTGAAGCTTTCTTT.

CDR3 DNA: TGTGCCAGCAGTTTATGCGGCCTAGCGGGCAAGGGAGAGACCCAGTACTTC. As protein: CASSLCGLAGKGETQYF. The J gene is TRBJ2-5, the V gene TRBV28; 8 positions agree with TRBD2. The V gene end was trimmed by 0 bases and the J gene end by 4 bases; junction bases not matched to a gene: 10. The CDR3 loop spans 17 amino acids. Looked up from germline, CDR1 is MDHEN and CDR2 is SYDVKM.

In this sample, this clone turned up once. This chain links TRBV19 with TRBJ2-6; no firm D call. CDR1 LNHDA and CDR2 SQIVND come from the germline V gene (reference sequence). There are 16 residues in the CDR3. V was trimmed by 6 bases and J by 0 bases, leaving 12 bases between them. The CDR3 here is CASSLPSGSGANVLTF. The CDR3 DNA reads TGTGCCAGTAGCCTACCCTCAGGCTCTGGGGCCAACGTCCTGACTTTC.

CDR3 sequence reads: CAWSGDRGTNYGYTF. As DNA, the CDR3 is TGTGCCTGGAGTGGGGACAGGGGCACTAACTATGGCTACACCTTC. The chain links TRBV30 to TRBJ1-2; TRBD1 matches at 10 bases. This CDR3 has 15 residues. Germline V gene lookup returns CDR1 GTSNPN and CDR2 SVGIG (reference sequence). The trim removed 1 base at V and 0 bases at J, leaving 2 bases unmatched.

The V call is TRBV6-5, the J call TRBJ2-1; 9 nucleotides match TRBD1. The CDR3 has 15 amino acids. Germline V gives CDR1 MNHEY, CDR2 SVGAGI. J gave up 5 bases and V 5 bases, and 7 bases lay outside the gene matches. CDR3 protein: CASSPPGTGNNEQFF. CDR3 DNA: TGTGCCAGCAGTCCCCCCGGGACAGGGAACAATGAGCAGTTCTTC.